The TCR beta chain under discussion was sequenced for a study of shared clonotypes between healthy human individuals. Background on the study: Every donor yielded three CD4 naive, three CD4 memory, two CD8 naive and one CD8 memory plate.

Clones were read by immunoSEQ multiplex PCR, and TCRdb kept only the in-frame ones, dropping some. Of approximately 2.5 million clones listed, 90% to 95% are singletons. The CDR3 totals 15 residues. In germline, CDR1 is MGHRA, CDR2 YSYEKL. Trimming pared 3 bases from V and 4 bases from J, leaving 15 bases between. The sequence was obtained from a man between 18 and 35 years old in good health. This chain uses TRBV4-1 with TRBJ1-2, with no clear D. Sequences were obtained from naive CD4+ T cells sorted from blood. Subset: CD45RA+ positively selected. CDR3 loop: CASSHRAGEFYGYTF. In DNA form, the CDR3 reads TGCGCCAGCAGCCATAGAGCCGGGGAGTTCTATGGCTACACCTTC.